The rows below give T cell receptor beta chains drawn from one sample of a study of cytomegalovirus exposure and HLA in healthy donors. Here immunoSEQ multiplex PCR was the method, and the copy in TCRdb shows in-frame clones only, minus some. The sample holds about 200,000 clones, about 80% seen once. The specimen was PBMCs. The receptors stem from a woman aged 30 to 39 in good health and CMV-seropositive. CDR3s include the opening cysteine and the closing phenylalanine or tryptophan. D genes are given only for firm matches. Clone sizes are given selectively: once, few, many, or a class where the clone is expanded.

size: -
V: TRBV7-9
D: TRBD2
J: TRBJ2-7
CDR3: CASSLTREGAYEQYF
DNA: TGTGCCAGCAGCTTGACGCGGGAGGGAGCCTACGAGCAGTACTTC

size: few
V: TRBV7-9
D: -
J: TRBJ1-1
CDR3: CASSLGAGGATEAFF
DNA: TGTGCCAGCAGCTTAGGTGCTGGAGGGGCGACTGAAGCTTTCTTT

size: -
V: TRBV30
D: -
J: TRBJ1-1
CDR3: CAWSLETNTEAFF
DNA: TGTGCCTGGAGTCTGGAGACGAACACTGAAGCTTTCTTT

size: -
V: TRBV5-4
D: TRBD2
J: TRBJ2-3
CDR3: CASSEGGRVPDTQYF
DNA: TGTGCCAGCAGTGAGGGCGGGAGGGTTCCAGATACGCAGTATTTT

size: -
V: TRBV6-5
D: TRBD2
J: TRBJ2-1
CDR3: CASRWGEGGEQFF
DNA: TGTGCCAGCCGGTGGGGGGAGGGCGGTGAGCAGTTCTTC

size: -
V: TRBV7-2
D: -
J: TRBJ2-1
CDR3: CASRVGVRNNEQFF
DNA: TGTGCCAGCCGCGTGGGCGTCAGGAACAATGAGCAGTTCTTC

size: -
V: TRBV11-3
D: -
J: TRBJ2-1
CDR3: CASSLVQGGYNEQFF
DNA: TGTGCCAGCAGCTTAGTTCAGGGGGGTTACAATGAGCAGTTCTTC

size: -
V: TRBV13
D: TRBD1
J: TRBJ1-1
CDR3: CASRLGTGKSTEAFF
DNA: TGTGCCAGCAGACTAGGGACAGGGAAAAGCACTGAAGCTTTCTTT

size: -
V: TRBV11-2
D: -
J: TRBJ1-1
CDR3: CASSPRAQGGRNTEAFF
DNA: TGTGCCAGCAGCCCCAGGGCCCAGGGAGGGCGGAATACTGAAGCTTTCTTT

size: once
V: TRBV9
D: -
J: TRBJ1-2
CDR3: CASSSYTGTFSYTF
DNA: TGTGCCAGCAGCTCCTATACCGGGACATTCAGCTACACCTTC

size: -
V: TRBV5-1
D: TRBD2
J: TRBJ2-3
CDR3: CASSPPNGAGGFTDTQYF
DNA: TGCGCCAGCAGCCCCCCTAATGGGGCGGGGGGGTTCACAGATACGCAGTATTTT

size: -
V: TRBV30
D: -
J: TRBJ1-2
CDR3: CAWSTGTLYGYTF
DNA: TGTGCCTGGAGCACAGGGACCCTTTATGGCTACACCTTC

size: few
V: TRBV5-1
D: TRBD2
J: TRBJ2-5
CDR3: CASSPTGGQETQYF
DNA: TGCGCCAGCAGCCCGACGGGGGGACAAGAGACCCAGTACTTC

size: -
V: TRBV9
D: -
J: TRBJ2-7
CDR3: CASSTRVGEGEQYF
DNA: TGTGCCAGCAGCACCCGGGTCGGGGAAGGGGAGCAGTACTTC

size: few
V: TRBV27
D: -
J: TRBJ1-2
CDR3: CASSLLAFDSRGYTF
DNA: TGTGCCAGCAGTTTATTAGCCTTCGACTCTAGGGGCTACACCTTC

size: -
V: TRBV6-6
D: -
J: TRBJ1-2
CDR3: CASIWGEGMHGYTF
DNA: TGTGCCAGCATTTGGGGGGAGGGAATGCATGGCTACACCTTC

size: once
V: TRBV19
D: -
J: TRBJ2-1
CDR3: CASSISVSDWSSYNEQFF
DNA: TGTGCCAGTAGTATATCGGTCTCGGACTGGAGCTCCTACAATGAGCAGTTCTTC

size: few
V: TRBV28
D: TRBD2
J: TRBJ2-1
CDR3: CASSSLAGGGDEQFF
DNA: TGTGCCAGCAGTTCACTAGCGGGAGGTGGGGATGAGCAGTTCTTC

size: -
V: TRBV6-6
D: -
J: TRBJ2-7
CDR3: CASTSGLGEQYF
DNA: TGTGCCAGCACATCAGGGTTGGGTGAGCAGTACTTC

size: few
V: TRBV13
D: TRBD2
J: TRBJ2-3
CDR3: CASSLGRGGSGTDTQYF
DNA: TGTGCCAGCAGCTTAGGCCGCGGGGGTTCGGGCACAGATACGCAGTATTTT

size: -
V: TRBV6-1
D: -
J: TRBJ2-7
CDR3: CASRKGQGYEQYF
DNA: TGTGCCAGCAGAAAGGGGCAGGGCTACGAGCAGTACTTC

size: -
V: TRBV21-1
D: -
J: TRBJ1-1
CDR3: CRANTEAFF
DNA: TGTAGAGCGAACACTGAAGCTTTCTTT

size: -
V: TRBV19
D: -
J: TRBJ2-7
CDR3: CASSPVEGLVYEQYF
DNA: TGTGCCAGTAGTCCGGTTGAGGGCTTAGTCTACGAGCAGTACTTC

size: -
V: TRBV6-5
D: -
J: TRBJ1-1
CDR3: CASSFDTLEAFF
DNA: TGTGCCAGCAGTTTTGACACCCTCGAAGCTTTCTTT

size: -
V: TRBV10-3
D: -
J: TRBJ1-2
CDR3: CAISDLGGTNGYTF
DNA: TGTGCCATCAGTGACCTGGGGGGGACAAATGGCTACACCTTC

size: -
V: TRBV7-2
D: -
J: TRBJ2-7
CDR3: CASSVWDSSYEQYF
DNA: TGTGCCAGCAGCGTCTGGGACTCCTCCTACGAGCAGTACTTC

size: -
V: TRBV30
D: -
J: TRBJ2-5
CDR3: CAWRLVGETQYF
DNA: TGTGCCTGGAGGCTAGTAGGAGAGACCCAGTACTTC

size: -
V: TRBV2
D: -
J: TRBJ2-7
CDR3: CASSGGGLQGGSYEQYF
DNA: TGTGCCAGCAGCGGGGGCGGCTTACAGGGGGGGTCCTACGAGCAGTACTTC

size: -
V: TRBV30
D: TRBD1
J: TRBJ1-3
CDR3: CALTGGSGNTIYF
DNA: TGTGCCTTAACAGGGGGTAGCGGAAACACCATATATTTT

size: -
V: TRBV30
D: -
J: TRBJ1-1
CDR3: CALQLNTEAFF
DNA: TGTGCCTTACAACTAAACACTGAAGCTTTCTTT

size: few
V: TRBV11-2
D: TRBD1
J: TRBJ1-1
CDR3: CASSLFGFQGATFF
DNA: TGTGCCAGCAGCTTATTTGGATTCCAGGGGGCCACTTTCTTT

size: -
V: TRBV7-7
D: TRBD1
J: TRBJ2-2
CDR3: CASSLLAFGTGEVAGELFF
DNA: TGTGCTAGCAGCTTGTTGGCCTTCGGGACAGGGGAGGTTGCCGGGGAGCTGTTTTTT

size: -
V: TRBV5-4
D: -
J: TRBJ1-1
CDR3: CASSPGGRTEAFF
DNA: TGTGCCAGCAGCCCGGGGGGGCGCACTGAAGCTTTCTTT

size: -
V: TRBV21-1
D: -
J: TRBJ1-1
CDR3: CASTGTPSSQGAEAFF
DNA: TGTGCCAGCACCGGGACGCCCAGCTCCCAGGGGGCTGAAGCTTTCTTT

size: -
V: TRBV28
D: TRBD1
J: TRBJ2-6
CDR3: CASSPHRDREKWPLTF
DNA: TGTGCCAGCAGTCCACACCGGGACAGGGAGAAATGGCCGCTGACTTTC

size: -
V: TRBV7-3
D: TRBD2
J: TRBJ2-5
CDR3: CASSPSLAGRQETQYF
DNA: TGTGCCAGCAGCCCCTCGCTAGCGGGAAGACAAGAGACCCAGTACTTC

size: -
V: TRBV29-1
D: TRBD1
J: TRBJ2-3
CDR3: CSARTGLDTQYF
DNA: TGCAGCGCACGGACAGGCTTAGATACGCAGTATTTT

size: -
V: TRBV27
D: TRBD2
J: TRBJ2-7
CDR3: CASSLAGLYGQYF
DNA: TGTGCCAGCAGCCTAGCGGGACTCTACGGGCAGTACTTC

size: -
V: TRBV11-3
D: TRBD1
J: TRBJ1-4
CDR3: CASSTGTGAEKLFF
DNA: TGTGCCAGCAGTACCGGGACAGGGGCCGAAAAACTGTTTTTT

size: -
V: TRBV19
D: -
J: TRBJ1-1
CDR3: CASSMEGLNTEAFF
DNA: TGTGCCAGCAGTATGGAGGGCCTGAACACTGAAGCTTTCTTT

size: -
V: TRBV7-2
D: -
J: TRBJ2-3
CDR3: CASSSQGTDTQYF
DNA: TGTGCCAGCAGCTCGCAGGGCACAGATACGCAGTATTTT

size: -
V: TRBV5-1
D: -
J: TRBJ1-6
CDR3: CASSLQQGTANSPLHF
DNA: TGCGCCAGCAGCCTCCAACAGGGTACCGCCAATTCACCCCTCCACTTT

size: -
V: TRBV27
D: TRBD1
J: TRBJ1-2
CDR3: CASSPRTGRATNYGYTF
DNA: TGTGCCAGCAGCCCACGGACAGGGCGGGCCACTAACTATGGCTACACCTTC

size: -
V: TRBV2
D: -
J: TRBJ2-2
CDR3: CASSSTDRTGELFF
DNA: TGTGCCAGCAGCTCAACTGACAGGACCGGGGAGCTGTTTTTT

size: -
V: TRBV19
D: -
J: TRBJ1-4
CDR3: CASSMSLNRFNEKLFF
DNA: TGTGCCAGTAGTATGTCGTTAAACAGGTTTAATGAAAAACTGTTTTTT

size: -
V: TRBV6-5
D: -
J: TRBJ2-7
CDR3: CASSYSSTLGGEQYF
DNA: TGTGCCAGCAGTTACTCGTCCACTTTGGGGGGCGAGCAGTACTTC